Presented here are 4 T cell receptor beta chains from one specimen sequenced in a study of OX40 agonist ivuxolimab in advanced cancers. Clones were read by immunoSEQ multiplex PCR, and TCRdb kept only the in-frame ones, dropping some. In the table there are around 57,000 clones, less than 85% of which are singletons. Specimen: CD4+ or CD8+ T cells sorted from blood, collected in a trial of the OX40 agonist ivuxolimab. These receptors all stem from an adult with an advanced solid tumor such as melanoma, head and neck, liver or kidney cancer.

This clone is medium-sized by share. The chain uses TRBV30 and TRBJ1-5; TRBD1 matches 9 bases. Germline V gives CDR1 GTSNPN, CDR2 SVGIG (reference sequence). The CDR3 runs to 14 residues. V was pared by 1 base and J by 2 bases, with 0 bases of the junction left unmatched. CDR3 region: CAWSGTGGNQPQHF. The DNA for the CDR3 is TGTGCCTGGAGTGGGACAGGGGGCAATCAGCCCCAGCATTTT.

The chain links TRBV14 to TRBJ2-7; D perhaps matches TRBD2 (7 bases). This CDR3 is 13 amino acids long. Germline values: CDR1 SGHDN, CDR2 FVKESK. The V end lost 3 bases, the J end lost 6 bases, and 12 bases lay between the germline ends. The CDR3 reads CASSQNREGEQYF. In DNA, the CDR3 is TGTGCCAGCAGCCAGAACAGGGAGGGCGAGCAGTACTTC.

V and J are TRBV19 and TRBJ1-1; TRBD1 matches 10 bases. V was pared by 5 bases and J by 5 bases, with 5 bases of the junction left unmatched. The length of the CDR3 is 14 residues. Germline values: CDR1 LNHDA, CDR2 SQIVND (reference sequence). The DNA for the CDR3 is TGTGCCAGTAGTGTGACAGGGGGCGCGACTGAAGCTTTCTTT. This encodes CASSVTGGATEAFF.

In this sample, this clone turned up once. J is TRBJ2-6 and V is TRBV6-1; either TRBD1 or TRBD2 may supply D (5 bases each). The CDR3 consists of 15 residues. Trimming pared 8 bases from V and 3 bases from J, leaving 14 bases between. Per the germline V gene, CDR1 is MNHNS and CDR2 is SASEGT. CDR3 nucleotide sequence: TGTGCCAGCCAGACGGGGCTGATTGGGGCCAACGTCCTGACTTTC. This encodes CASQTGLIGANVLTF.